The TCR beta chain under discussion was sequenced for a study of breast tumors, draining lymph nodes, adjacent tissues. Overall study findings and caveats: Luminal-like breast cancer showed significantly greater tumor-nontumor repertoire similarity than basal-like breast cancer did. That most tumor T cells come from lymph nodes remained unproven.

With regard to this clonotype: Its cognate antigen is unknown.

TCRdb called the multiplex PCR reads again in MiXCR, with one record for every CDR3 protein. The repertoire has about 230,000 distinct CDR3 sequences, about 30% of them found once; the top ten carry over 1.1%. CDR3 size: 10 residues. CDR1 and CDR2 (germline): SGHAT, FQNNGV. Trimming removed 8 bases at V and 9 bases at J, with 7 bases between. The lymph nodes were axillary draining lymph nodes from breast cancer patients. The sequenced sample was axillary lymph node tissue. This TCR was recovered from a female donor with breast cancer. Some clones in this sample may be carry-over from other donors' samples. The rearrangement uses TRBV11-2 and TRBJ2-2; D ambiguous. In DNA form, the CDR3 reads TGTGCCAGCTTCCAGCGGGAGCTGTTTTTT. The encoded protein is CASFQRELFF.